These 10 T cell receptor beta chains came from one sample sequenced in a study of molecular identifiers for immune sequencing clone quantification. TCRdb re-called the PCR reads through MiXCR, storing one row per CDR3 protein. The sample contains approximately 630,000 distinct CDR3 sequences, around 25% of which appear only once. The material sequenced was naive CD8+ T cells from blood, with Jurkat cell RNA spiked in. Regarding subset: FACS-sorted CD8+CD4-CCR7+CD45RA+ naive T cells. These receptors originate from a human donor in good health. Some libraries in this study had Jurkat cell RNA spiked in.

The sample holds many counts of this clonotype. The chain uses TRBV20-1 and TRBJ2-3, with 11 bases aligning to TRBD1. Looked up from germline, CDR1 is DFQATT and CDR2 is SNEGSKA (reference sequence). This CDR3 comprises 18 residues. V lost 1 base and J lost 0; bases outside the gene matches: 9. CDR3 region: CSARAGTGGHPSTDTQYF. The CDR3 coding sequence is TGCAGTGCTAGAGCCGGGACAGGGGGGCACCCTAGCACAGATACGCAGTATTTT.

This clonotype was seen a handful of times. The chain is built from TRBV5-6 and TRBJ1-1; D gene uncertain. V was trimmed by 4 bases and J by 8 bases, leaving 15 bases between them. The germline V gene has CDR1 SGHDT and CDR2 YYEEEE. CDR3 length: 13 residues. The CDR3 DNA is TGTGCCAGCAGCATGGACGGTGATATCGAAGCTTTCTTT. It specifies CASSMDGDIEAFF. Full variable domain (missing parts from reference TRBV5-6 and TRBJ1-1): DAGVTQSPTHLIKTRGQQVTLRCSPKSGHDTVSWYQQALGQGPQFIFQYYEEEERQRGNFPDRFSGHQFPNYSSELNVNALLLGDSALYLCASSMDGDIEAFFGQGTRLTVV.

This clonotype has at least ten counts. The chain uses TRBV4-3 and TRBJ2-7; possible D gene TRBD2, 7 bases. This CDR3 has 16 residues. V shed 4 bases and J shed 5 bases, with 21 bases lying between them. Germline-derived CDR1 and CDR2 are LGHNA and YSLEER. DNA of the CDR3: TGCGCCAGCAGCCCCAGCGTAGGCGGGGGCTTGCACGAGCAGTACTTC. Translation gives CASSPSVGGGLHEQYF.

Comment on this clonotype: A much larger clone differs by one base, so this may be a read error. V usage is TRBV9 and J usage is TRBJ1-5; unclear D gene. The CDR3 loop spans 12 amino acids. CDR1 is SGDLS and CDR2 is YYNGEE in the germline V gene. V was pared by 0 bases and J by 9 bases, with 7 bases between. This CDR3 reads CASSVGGRPQHF. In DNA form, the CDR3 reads TGTGCCAGCAGCGTAGGCGGGCGGCCCCAGCATTTT.

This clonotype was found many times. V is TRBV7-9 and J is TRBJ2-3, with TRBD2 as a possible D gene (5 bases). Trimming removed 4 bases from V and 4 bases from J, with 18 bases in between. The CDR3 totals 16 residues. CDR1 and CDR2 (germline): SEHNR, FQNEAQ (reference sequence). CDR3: CASSSGSVASADTQYF. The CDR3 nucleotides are TGTGCCAGCAGCTCCGGGTCTGTAGCGTCGGCAGATACGCAGTATTTT.

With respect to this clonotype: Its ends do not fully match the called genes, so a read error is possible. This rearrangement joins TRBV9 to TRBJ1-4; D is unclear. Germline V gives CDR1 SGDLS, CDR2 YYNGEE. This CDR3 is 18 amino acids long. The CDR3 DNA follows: TGTGCCGGCAGCGTAGGAGAGCCACCGGGGAACGCTAATGAAAAACTGTTTTTT. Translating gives CAGSVGEPPGNANEKLFF. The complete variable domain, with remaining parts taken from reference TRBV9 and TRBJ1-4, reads DSGVTQTPKHLITATGQRVTLRCSPRSGDLSVYWYQQSLDQGLQFLIQYYNGEERAKGNILERFSAQQFPDLHSELNLSSLELGDSALYFCAGSVGEPPGNANEKLFFGSGTQLSVL.

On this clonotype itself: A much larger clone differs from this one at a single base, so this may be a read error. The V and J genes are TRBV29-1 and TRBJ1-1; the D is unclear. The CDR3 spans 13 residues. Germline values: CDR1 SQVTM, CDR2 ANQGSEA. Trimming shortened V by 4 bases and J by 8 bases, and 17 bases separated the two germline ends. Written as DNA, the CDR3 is TGCAGCGTTGGAGTAGTTGGTAGCGAAGAAGCTTTCTTT. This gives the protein CSVGVVGSEEAFF. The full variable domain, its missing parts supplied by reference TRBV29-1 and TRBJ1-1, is SAVISQKPSRDICQRGTSLTIQCQVDSQVTMMFWYRQQPGQSLTLIATANQGSEATYESGFVIDKFPISRPNLTFSTLTVSNMSPEDSSIYLCSVGVVGSEEAFFGQGTRLTVV.

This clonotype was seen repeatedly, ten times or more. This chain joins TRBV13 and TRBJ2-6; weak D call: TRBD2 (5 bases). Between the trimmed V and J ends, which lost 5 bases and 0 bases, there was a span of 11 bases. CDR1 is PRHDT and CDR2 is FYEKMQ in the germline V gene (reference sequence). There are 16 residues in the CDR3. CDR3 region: CASSPIGVSGANVLTF. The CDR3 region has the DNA TGTGCCAGCAGCCCAATCGGGGTCTCTGGGGCCAACGTCCTGACTTTC.

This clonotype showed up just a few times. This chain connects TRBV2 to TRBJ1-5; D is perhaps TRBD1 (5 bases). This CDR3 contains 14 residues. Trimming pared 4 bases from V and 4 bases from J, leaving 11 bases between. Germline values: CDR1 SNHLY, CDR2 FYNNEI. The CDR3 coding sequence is TGTGCCAGCAGTGGAGCGGGGGGAAATCAGCCCCAGCATTTT. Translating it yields CASSGAGGNQPQHF.

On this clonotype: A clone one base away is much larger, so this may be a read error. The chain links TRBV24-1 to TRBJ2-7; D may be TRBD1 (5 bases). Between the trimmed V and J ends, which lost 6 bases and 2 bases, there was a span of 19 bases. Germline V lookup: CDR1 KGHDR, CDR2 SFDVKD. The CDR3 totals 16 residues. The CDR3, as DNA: TGTGCCACCAGTAATTCCACGCCAGGGCCCCCCTACGAGCAGTACTTC. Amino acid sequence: CATSNSTPGPPYEQYF.